Described below is a single T cell receptor beta chain sequence and its context. Its antigen is as yet unknown. CDR3 size: 14 residues. V was shortened by 3 bases and J by 5 bases, with 16 bases between the two germline ends. CDR1 and CDR2 from the germline V gene are GTSNPN and SVGIG (reference sequence). Genomic DNA came from blood conventional CD4+ T cells gated CD25-low CD127-high. The data derive from a study of regulatory and conventional T cells in RAG deficiency. Study results and limitations: In Omenn syndrome, Treg and Tconv repertoires overlapped >75%. Control T-cell subsets had markedly higher Shannon entropy and lower Simpson indices than RAG-deficient patients. Sorted Omenn CD25-high CD127-low cells may not be bona fide Tregs.

Profiled with immunoSEQ multiplex PCR; TCRdb holds only in-frame clones, not every one. The data contain 25,000 to 35,000 clones, roughly 96% of them singletons. These data are also associated with another study on regulatory T cells. In that study: The PCR used 52 TRBV and 13 TRBJ primers. Regulatory T cells showed the strongest V-J pair restriction and V/J gene skewing among patient repertoires.

The sequence derives from a human donor in good health. Sequenced sample: CD25- CD4+ T cells sorted from blood. V and J are TRBV30 and TRBJ1-1, with D uncertain. The CDR3 nucleotides read TGTGCCTGGAGCGCCGGGAGGCAGGAAACTGAAGCTTTCTTT. This encodes CAWSAGRQETEAFF.